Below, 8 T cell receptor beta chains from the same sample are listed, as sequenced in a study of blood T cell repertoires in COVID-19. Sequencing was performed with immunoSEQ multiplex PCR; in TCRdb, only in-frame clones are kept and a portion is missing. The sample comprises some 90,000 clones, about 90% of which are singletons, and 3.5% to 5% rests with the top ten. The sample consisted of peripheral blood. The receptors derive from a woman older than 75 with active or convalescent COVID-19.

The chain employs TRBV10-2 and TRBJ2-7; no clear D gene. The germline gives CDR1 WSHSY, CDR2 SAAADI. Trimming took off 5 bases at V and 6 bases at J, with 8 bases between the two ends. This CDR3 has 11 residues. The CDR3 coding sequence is TGCGCCAGCAGTTCTGGGCGCGAGCAGTACTTC. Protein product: CASSSGREQYF.

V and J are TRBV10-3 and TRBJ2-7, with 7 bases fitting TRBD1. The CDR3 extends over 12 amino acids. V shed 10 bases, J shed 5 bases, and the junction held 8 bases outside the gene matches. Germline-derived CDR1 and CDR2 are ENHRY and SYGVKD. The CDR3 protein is CATAPGQNEQYF. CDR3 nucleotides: TGTGCCACCGCCCCGGGACAGAACGAGCAGTACTTC.

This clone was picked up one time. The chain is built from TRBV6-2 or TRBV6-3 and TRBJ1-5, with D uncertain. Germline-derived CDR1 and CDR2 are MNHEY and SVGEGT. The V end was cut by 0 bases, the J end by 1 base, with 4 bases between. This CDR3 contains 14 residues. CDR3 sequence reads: CASSYSRSNQPQHF. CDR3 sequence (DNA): TGTGCCAGCAGTTACTCCCGGAGCAATCAGCCCCAGCATTTT.

The DNA of the CDR3 is TGCATGGGACTAGCGGGAGAGACCCAGTACTTC. It encodes CMGLAGETQYF. This chain links TRBV20-1 with TRBJ2-5; TRBD2 matches 12 bases. The CDR3 sequence is 11 residues long. The germline V gene has CDR1 DFQATT and CDR2 SNEGSKA (reference sequence).

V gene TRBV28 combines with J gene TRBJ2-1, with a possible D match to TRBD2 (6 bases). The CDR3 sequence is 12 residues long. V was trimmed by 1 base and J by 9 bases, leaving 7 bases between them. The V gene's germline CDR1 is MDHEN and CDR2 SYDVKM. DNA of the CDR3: TGTGCCAGCAGTTTATACGGGAGTGAGCAGTTCTTC. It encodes CASSLYGSEQFF.

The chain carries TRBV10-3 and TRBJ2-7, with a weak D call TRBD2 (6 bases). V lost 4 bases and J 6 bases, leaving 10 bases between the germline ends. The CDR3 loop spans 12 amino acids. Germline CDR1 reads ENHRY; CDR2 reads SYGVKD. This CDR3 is CAISGLALEQYF. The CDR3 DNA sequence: TGTGCCATCAGTGGCCTAGCGCTCGAGCAGTACTTC.

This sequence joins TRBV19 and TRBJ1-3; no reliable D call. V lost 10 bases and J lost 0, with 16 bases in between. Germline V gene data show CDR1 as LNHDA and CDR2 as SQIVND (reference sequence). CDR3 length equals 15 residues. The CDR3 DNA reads TGTGCCACTACCGCGGCCGGTTACTCTGGAAACACCATATATTTT. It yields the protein CATTAAGYSGNTIYF.

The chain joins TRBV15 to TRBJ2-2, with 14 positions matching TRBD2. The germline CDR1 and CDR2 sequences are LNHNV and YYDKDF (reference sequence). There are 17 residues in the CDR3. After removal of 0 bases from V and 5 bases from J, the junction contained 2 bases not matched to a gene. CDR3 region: CATSRDGTSGSTGELFF. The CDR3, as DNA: TGTGCCACCAGCAGAGATGGGACTAGCGGGAGTACCGGGGAGCTGTTTTTT.